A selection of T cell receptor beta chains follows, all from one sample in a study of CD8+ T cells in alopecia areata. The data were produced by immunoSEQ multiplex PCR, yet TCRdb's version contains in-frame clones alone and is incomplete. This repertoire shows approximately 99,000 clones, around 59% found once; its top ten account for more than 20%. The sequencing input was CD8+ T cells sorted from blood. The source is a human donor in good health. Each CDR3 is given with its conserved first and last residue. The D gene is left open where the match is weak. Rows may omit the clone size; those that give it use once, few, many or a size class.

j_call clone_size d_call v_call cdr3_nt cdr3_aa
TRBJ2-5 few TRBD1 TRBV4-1 TGCGCCAGCAGCCAAGGGACAGGTTTGGGGGAGACCCAGTACTTC CASSQGTGLGETQYF
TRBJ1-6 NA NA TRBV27 TGTGCCAGCTCCACAGGGAGCGGGTCACCCCTCCACTTT CASSTGSGSPLHF
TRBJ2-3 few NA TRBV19 TGTGCCAGTAGTATATTTGGATGGGACACAGATACGCAGTATTTT CASSIFGWDTDTQYF
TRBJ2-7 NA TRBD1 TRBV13 TGTGCCAGCAGCTCACCGGGACAGTCCTACGAGCAGTACTTC CASSSPGQSYEQYF
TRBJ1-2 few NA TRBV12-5 TGTGCTAGTGGACTAGGGAATGGCTACACCTTC CASGLGNGYTF
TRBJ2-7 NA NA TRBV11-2 TGTGCCAGCCGACCACAGGGCCACGAGCAGTACTTC CASRPQGHEQYF
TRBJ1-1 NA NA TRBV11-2 TGTGCCAGCAGCTCGCTCCTTGCAGGGAACACTGAAGCTTTCTTT CASSSLLAGNTEAFF
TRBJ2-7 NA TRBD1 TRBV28 TGTGCCAGCAGCCGGGACAGGGGCTACGAGCAGTACTTC CASSRDRGYEQYF
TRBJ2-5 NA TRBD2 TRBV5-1 TGCGCCAGCAGCGCCGCCGGGACTAGCGGATTCGTGTGGCAAGAGACCCAGTACTTC CASSAAGTSGFVWQETQYF
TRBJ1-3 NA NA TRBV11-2 TGTGCCAGCAGCTCGACCGGGGACACCATATATTTT CASSSTGDTIYF
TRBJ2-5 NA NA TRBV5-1 TGCGCCAGCACCCTCGACAGGCAAGAGACCCAGTACTTC CASTLDRQETQYF
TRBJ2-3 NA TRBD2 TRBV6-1 TGTGCCAGCAGTGAAGTAGCGGGAGGCACAGATACGCAGTATTTT CASSEVAGGTDTQYF
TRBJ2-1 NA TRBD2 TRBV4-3 TGCGCCAGCAGCCAAGATTCCCCTAGCGGGGGGGGTGAGCAGTTCTTC CASSQDSPSGGGEQFF
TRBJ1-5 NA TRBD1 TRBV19 TGTGCCAGTAACAGGGGGCCGGGAAGTCAGCCCCAGCATTTT CASNRGPGSQPQHF
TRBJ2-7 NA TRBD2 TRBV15 TGTGCCACCAGCAGAGTTCCTAGCGGGGTCCACGAGCAGTACTTC CATSRVPSGVHEQYF
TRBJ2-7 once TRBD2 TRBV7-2 TGTGCCAGCAGCCCGGGACTAGCGGGGACTTCCTACGAGCAGTACTTC CASSPGLAGTSYEQYF
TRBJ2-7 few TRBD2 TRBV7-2 TGTGCCAGCACCTGGCTTAGCGGGGGCTACGAGCAGTACTTC CASTWLSGGYEQYF
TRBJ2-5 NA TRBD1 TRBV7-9 TGTGCCAGCAGACCCCCTGTACAGGGGGCTGAGGAGACCCAGTACTTC CASRPPVQGAEETQYF
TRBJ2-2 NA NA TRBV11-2 TGTGCCAGCAGCCCGAGACTAGTTCCCCCGAACACCGGGGAGCTGTTTTTT CASSPRLVPPNTGELFF
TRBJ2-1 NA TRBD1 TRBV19 TGTGCCAGTAGCGTGGACAGGACTTACAATGAGCAGTTCTTC CASSVDRTYNEQFF
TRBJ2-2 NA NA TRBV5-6 TGTGCCAGCAGCTACCCTTCGGGACTCAACTTCGGGGAGCTGTTTTTT CASSYPSGLNFGELFF
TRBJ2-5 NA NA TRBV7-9 TGTGCCAGCAGCTTAGTCACTGGCACAGAGACCCAGTACTTC CASSLVTGTETQYF
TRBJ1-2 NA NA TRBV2 TGTGCCAGCAGTGGGGACGGCCCCCGACCATATGGCTACACCTTC CASSGDGPRPYGYTF
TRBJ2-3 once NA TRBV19 TGTGCCAGTAGTGAATCAATGTTAGATACGCAGTATTTT CASSESMLDTQYF
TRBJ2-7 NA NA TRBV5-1 TGCGCCAGCAGCCTGGATACGGGACACAGAAACTACGAGCAGTACTTC CASSLDTGHRNYEQYF
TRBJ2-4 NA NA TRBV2 TGTGCCAGCAGTGAAGGGTACTGGTCGACCCCATTAGCCAAAAACATTCAGTACTTC CASSEGYWSTPLAKNIQYF
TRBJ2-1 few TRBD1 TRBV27 TGTGCCAGCAGTTACCCCTGGGACAGACAGTTCTTC CASSYPWDRQFF
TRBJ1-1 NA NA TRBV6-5 TGTGCCAGCAGCGGACTAGAAGGGACTGAAGCTTTCTTT CASSGLEGTEAFF
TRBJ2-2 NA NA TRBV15 TGTGCCACCAGCCCCCCTGGCCGGGGGAACACCGGGGAGCTGTTTTTT CATSPPGRGNTGELFF
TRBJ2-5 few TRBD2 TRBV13 TGTGCCAGCAGCTCTAGCGGGGTCCAAGAGACCCAGTACTTC CASSSSGVQETQYF
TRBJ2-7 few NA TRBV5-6 TGTGCCAGCAGCTTCACGGGTGAGGAGCAGTACTTC CASSFTGEEQYF
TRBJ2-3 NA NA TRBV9 TGTGCCAGCAGCGTAGAGGCAGGGCCTGCCCTGGATACGCAGTATTTT CASSVEAGPALDTQYF
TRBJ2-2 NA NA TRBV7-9 TGTGCCAGCAGCTTATATGGAAATATCGACACCGGGGAGCTGTTTTTT CASSLYGNIDTGELFF
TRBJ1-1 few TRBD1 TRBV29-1 TGCAGCGTTCCGGACAGGGGAATTGAAGCTTTCTTT CSVPDRGIEAFF
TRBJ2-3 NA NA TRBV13 TGTGCCAGCAGCTTAGGTCGGGGCTTGGGGCAGTATTTT CASSLGRGLGQYF
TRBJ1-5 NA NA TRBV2 TGTGCCAGCGAGAAAGGGGGAAATCAGCCCCAGCATTTT CASEKGGNQPQHF
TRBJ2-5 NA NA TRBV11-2 TGTGCCAGCAGCTTAGTCGGTGCGTCGGGGGAGACCCAGTACTTC CASSLVGASGETQYF
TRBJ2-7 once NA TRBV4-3 TGCGCCAGCAGCCAGGGTTCTGCCTACGAGCAGTACTTC CASSQGSAYEQYF
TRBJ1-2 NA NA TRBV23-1 TGCGCCAGCAGTCAACCCCCCAGGGTCGGTTGGGGGTATGGCTACACCTTC CASSQPPRVGWGYGYTF
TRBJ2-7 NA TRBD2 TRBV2 TGTGCCAGCAGTGAACTGACTAGCGGGGGATCCTCCCACGAGCAGTACTTC CASSELTSGGSSHEQYF
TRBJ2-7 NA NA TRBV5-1 TGCGCCAGCAGCTTTTTCCAGGGGGGCGCCTACGAGCAGTACTTC CASSFFQGGAYEQYF
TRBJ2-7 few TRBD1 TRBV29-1 TGCAGCGCCTGGGACAGGGCGTACTCCTACGAGCAGTACTTC CSAWDRAYSYEQYF
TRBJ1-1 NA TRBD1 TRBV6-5 TGTGCCAGCAACGACAGGGGAAACACTGAAGCTTTCTTT CASNDRGNTEAFF
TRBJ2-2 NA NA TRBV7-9 TGTGCCAGCAGCTTTCCCGGGCCCGGGGAGCTGTTTTTT CASSFPGPGELFF
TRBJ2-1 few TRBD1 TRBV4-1 TGCGCCAGCAGCCGATGGGCCGGGGACAGCTCCTACAATGAGCAGTTCTTC CASSRWAGDSSYNEQFF
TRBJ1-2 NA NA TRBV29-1 TGCAGGTACCAGCCCGGGGGCGACTATGGCTACACCTTC CRYQPGGDYGYTF
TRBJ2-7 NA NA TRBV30 TGTGCCTGGAGTGTAGCCGTACAGAGCTCCTACGAGCAGTACTTC CAWSVAVQSSYEQYF
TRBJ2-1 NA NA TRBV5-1 TGCGCCAGCAGCTTTAAACAGGGAAGGGATGATGAGCAGTTCTTC CASSFKQGRDDEQFF
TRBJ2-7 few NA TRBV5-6 TGTGCCAGCAGCTTGGAGGGTCAGGTCCGAATCTACGAGCAGTACTTC CASSLEGQVRIYEQYF
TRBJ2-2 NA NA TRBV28 TGTGCCAGCAGCCGGAAACTGAATGGGACTTTGAACACCGGGGAGCTGTTTTTT CASSRKLNGTLNTGELFF
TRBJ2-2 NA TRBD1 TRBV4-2 TGTGCCAGCAGCCAAACAGGGGCAGAATCGAACACCGGGGAGCTGTTTTTT CASSQTGAESNTGELFF